The 23 T cell receptor beta chains below were found in one sample sequenced in a study of immune evolution from preneoplasia to lung adenocarcinoma. This table comes from immunoSEQ multiplex PCR, and its TCRdb copy is limited to in-frame clones, with some not included. The sample holds around 4,100 clones, about 82% seen once. Sequencing was performed on FFPE minimally invasive lung adenocarcinoma tissue. These receptors originate from a person between 65 and 80 years old with lung adenocarcinoma.

This chain uses TRBV5-4 with TRBJ2-5, with 10 bases matching TRBD1. Germline assignment: CDR1 SGHNT and CDR2 YYREEE (reference sequence). V lost 3 bases and J lost 5; bases outside the gene matches: 7. This CDR3 is 15 amino acids long. The CDR3 DNA is TGTGCCAGCAGCTGGACAGGGGGAGCGTGGGAGACCCAGTACTTC. It encodes CASSWTGGAWETQYF.

The CDR3 DNA sequence: TGTGCCAGCAGCGAGGGAAGCGACGAGCAGTACTTC. This codes for CASSEGSDEQYF. V is TRBV7-9 and J is TRBJ2-7, with D maybe TRBD2 (5 bases). The ends were cut back, 5 bases at V and 5 bases at J, with 10 bases in the middle. Germline CDR1 is SEHNR and CDR2 is FQNEAQ (reference sequence). This CDR3 spans 12 amino acids.

This rearrangement joins TRBV9 to TRBJ1-5; D unresolved. V dropped 4 bases and J dropped 4 bases, with 9 bases sitting between them. This CDR3 is 13 amino acids long. Germline loops: CDR1 SGDLS, CDR2 YYNGEE. The CDR3, as DNA: TGTGCCAGCAGCCTGGGCAGGAATCAGCCCCAGCATTTT. Its protein is CASSLGRNQPQHF.

This chain joins TRBV5-1 and TRBJ1-3; TRBD1 matches at 8 bases. J was trimmed by 2 bases and V by 4 bases; bases with no gene match: 5. The CDR3 runs 15 residues. CDR1 is SGHRS and CDR2 is YFSETQ in the germline V gene. The CDR3 DNA follows: TGCGCCAGCAGCCCAACAGGGGGGCCTGGAAACACCATATATTTT. It yields the protein CASSPTGGPGNTIYF.

This clone was counted a single time. This chain connects TRBV2 to TRBJ1-1; 8 bases agree with TRBD1. From germline, CDR1 is SNHLY and CDR2 FYNNEI. After removal of 3 bases from V and 11 bases from J, the junction contained 8 bases not matched to a gene. The CDR3 has 13 residues. CDR3 sequence (DNA): TGTGCCAGCAGTGACCTACAGGGGGAGGGGGCTTTCTTT. Amino acids: CASSDLQGEGAFF. The entire variable domain, with the rest obtained from reference TRBV2 and TRBJ1-1, is as follows: EPEVTQTPSHQVTQMGQEVILRCVPISNHLYFYWYRQILGQKVEFLVSFYNNEISEKSEIFDDQFSVERPDGSNFTLKIRSTKLEDSAMYFCASSDLQGEGAFFGQGTRLTVV.

The chain couples TRBV18 to TRBJ2-7; no clear D. Trimming stripped 6 bases from V and 6 bases from J, with 9 bases between. Germline CDR1 reads KGHSH; CDR2 reads LQKENI. CDR3 length: 11 residues. The CDR3 bases are TGTGCCAGCTCGCGAGGAGTCGAGCAGTACTTC. This encodes CASSRGVEQYF.

This clone was seen more than once but under ten times. The chain has TRBV7-9 and TRBJ2-7; TRBD2 agrees at 7 bases. The junction had 14 bases not matched to a gene; V was cut back by 7 bases and J by 5 bases. Looked up from germline, CDR1 is SEHNR and CDR2 is FQNEAQ (reference sequence). The CDR3 length is 15 residues. The CDR3 DNA sequence: TGTGCCAGCACTTCCATAGCTACGCGGGAGAACGAGCAGTACTTC. Amino acids: CASTSIATRENEQYF.

V usage is TRBV21-1 and J usage is TRBJ2-7; the D call in the table, TRBD2, was not verified against the DNA. TRBV21-1 has pseudogene status. The CDR3 has 17 residues. CDR3 in amino acids: CASSKLETYAENYEQYF. The CDR3 bases are TGTGCCAGCAGCAAATTGGAGACTTACGCCGAGAATTACGAGCAGTACTTC.

The gene calls are TRBV28 and TRBJ2-1; TRBD2 might be the D (6 bases). CDR1 and CDR2 (germline): MDHEN, SYDVKM. The CDR3 spans 14 residues. With 10 bases removed from V and 1 base from J, the gap between germline ends came to 14 bases. The CDR3 region is CATKGTGSYNEQFF. The CDR3 bases are TGTGCCACCAAAGGGACTGGATCCTACAATGAGCAGTTCTTC.

The chain recombines TRBV6-5 with TRBJ2-5, with 8 bases matching TRBD1. With 5 bases clipped from V and 4 bases from J, the junction kept 6 bases outside the gene matches. Germline values: CDR1 MNHEY, CDR2 SVGAGI. This CDR3 is built from 14 residues. The DNA for the CDR3 is TGTGCCAGCAGTGGACAGGGTGGACGAGAGACCCAGTACTTC. This translates into CASSGQGGRETQYF.

This clone was observed once. V is TRBV5-5 and J is TRBJ2-3, with D possibly being TRBD1 or TRBD2 (6 bases each). The CDR3 covers 16 residues. Germline CDR1 SGHKS, CDR2 YYEKEE (reference sequence). The ends were cut back, 2 bases at V and 0 bases at J, with 13 bases in the middle. CDR3 in DNA: TGTGCCAGCAGCTTAGGGGGGCGAAACAGCACAGATACGCAGTATTTT. This codes for CASSLGGRNSTDTQYF.

Note on this clone: At one boundary the junction diverges from the germline segment, which might be a read error. The V call is TRBV27, the J call TRBJ2-2; perhaps TRBD2 as D (6 bases). The CDR3 length is 16 residues. CDR1 and CDR2 from the germline V gene are MNHEY and SMNVEV (reference sequence). The chain's CDR3 is CASSIRGGPTWRGAVF. CDR3 bases: TGTGCCAGCAGTATCCGAGGTGGACCCACCTGGCGGGGAGCTGTTTTT.

The chain uses TRBV7-9 and TRBJ2-7; D may be TRBD1 or TRBD2 (5 bases each). V was cut by 3 bases and J by 5 bases, with 8 bases left in between. The CDR3 consists of 12 residues. CDR1 and CDR2 (germline): SEHNR, FQNEAQ (reference sequence). In DNA form, the CDR3 reads TGTGCCAGCAGCTTCGGGGACCACGAGCAGTACTTC. Translation gives CASSFGDHEQYF. Complete variable domain (other parts from reference TRBV7-9 and TRBJ2-7): DTGVSQNPRHKITKRGQNVTFRCDPISEHNRLYWYRQTLGQGPEFLTYFQNEAQLEKSRLLSDRFSAERPKGSFSTLEIQRTEQGDSAMYLCASSFGDHEQYFGPGTRLTVT.

The sample holds one count of this clone. The chain is built from TRBV6-1 and TRBJ1-6; D is undetermined. Germline V gene lookup returns CDR1 MNHNS and CDR2 SASEGT. V lost 8 bases and J lost 7, with 18 bases in between. The CDR3 is 15 amino acids. CDR3 DNA sequence: TGTGCCAGCGGGCGTGGCGGGGTGCAAAATTCACCCCTCCACTTT. Protein sequence: CASGRGGVQNSPLHF.

The chain couples TRBV10-3 to TRBJ1-4; 9 positions agree with TRBD1. Trimming removed 5 bases from V and 3 bases from J; junction bases left unmatched: 13. The CDR3 runs 18 residues. Germline-derived CDR1 and CDR2 are ENHRY and SYGVKD. In nucleotides, the CDR3 is TGTGCCATCAGTTCGGCCGGGACAGGGTTATCGCCTAATGAAAAACTGTTTTTT. Translating gives CAISSAGTGLSPNEKLFF.

This chain uses TRBV5-8 with TRBJ1-1, with unresolved D. The CDR3 spans 13 residues. The germline V gene encodes CDR1 SGHTS and CDR2 YDEGEE. V lost 6 bases and J lost 1, with 10 bases in between. CDR3 sequence reads: CASNRVRNTEAFF. CDR3 nucleotide sequence: TGTGCCAGCAATCGGGTCCGGAACACTGAAGCTTTCTTT.

DNA of the CDR3: TGTGCCAGCATCACTATCAGGAACACTGAAGCTTTCTTT. The encoded protein is CASITIRNTEAFF. The chain uses TRBV6-5 and TRBJ1-1, with D uncertain. Per the germline V gene, CDR1 is MNHEY and CDR2 is SVGAGI. The germline V and J ends were trimmed by 7 bases and 1 base, with 10 bases remaining between them. This CDR3 contains 13 residues.

This chain uses TRBV29-1 with TRBJ2-5; no firm D call. Germline V gene sequence: CDR1 SQVTM, CDR2 ANQGSEA. V lost 0 bases to trimming and J lost 0 bases, with 8 bases between them. This CDR3 region has 14 residues. For the CDR3, the DNA is TGCAGCGTTGAAGATGCAAGGGACCAAGAGACCCAGTACTTC. Encoded protein: CSVEDARDQETQYF.

The chain recombines TRBV18 with TRBJ2-5; 7 nucleotides align to TRBD2. J lost 3 bases, V lost 6 bases, and 13 bases had no gene match. Looked up from germline, CDR1 is KGHSH and CDR2 is LQKENI. This CDR3 contains 16 residues. The DNA for the CDR3 is TGTGCCAGCTCCCTACTAGCGAAGGAAGCCAAAGAGACCCAGTACTTC. It yields the protein CASSLLAKEAKETQYF.

The CDR3 bases are TGTGCCAGCAGACGGACAGGGGGTAATACGCAGTATTTT. Amino acids: CASRRTGGNTQYF. The V and J genes are TRBV11-2 and TRBJ2-3; 10 bases fit TRBD1. This CDR3 contains 13 residues. The ends lost 6 bases at V and 7 bases at J; junction bases unmatched: 4. Germline V gene sequence: CDR1 SGHAT, CDR2 FQNNGV.

This clone was counted a few times. V gene TRBV5-6 combines with J gene TRBJ2-2; 8 bases line up with TRBD1. The CDR3 totals 15 residues. Germline V CDR1 and CDR2: SGHDT, YYEEEE. J was trimmed by 3 bases and V by 5 bases; bases with no gene match: 6. CDR3 bases: TGTGCCAGCAGAGGGACAGGCCGTTACACCGGGGAGCTGTTTTTT. Amino acids: CASRGTGRYTGELFF. Full variable domain (rest looked up from reference TRBV5-6 and TRBJ2-2): DAGVTQSPTHLIKTRGQQVTLRCSPKSGHDTVSWYQQALGQGPQFIFQYYEEEERQRGNFPDRFSGHQFPNYSSELNVNALLLGDSALYLCASRGTGRYTGELFFGEGSRLTVL.

V gene TRBV6-6 combines with J gene TRBJ2-2, with D uncertain. V lost 8 bases and J 2 bases, leaving 6 bases between the germline ends. The CDR3 extends over 12 amino acids. Germline CDR1 MNHNY, CDR2 SVGAGI (reference sequence). The CDR3 coding sequence is TGTGCCAGCTACCCAAACACCGGGGAGCTGTTTTTT. This codes for CASYPNTGELFF.

The sample holds one count of this clone. The rearrangement joins TRBV11-2 to TRBJ2-5; 8 bases are a match to TRBD1. J was trimmed by 5 bases and V by 2 bases; bases with no gene match: 4. CDR1 and CDR2 (germline): SGHAT, FQNNGV. This CDR3 is 14 amino acids long. The CDR3 DNA reads TGTGCCAGCAGCTTACAGGGGGCCGGGGAGACCCAGTACTTC. Translated, it gives CASSLQGAGETQYF.